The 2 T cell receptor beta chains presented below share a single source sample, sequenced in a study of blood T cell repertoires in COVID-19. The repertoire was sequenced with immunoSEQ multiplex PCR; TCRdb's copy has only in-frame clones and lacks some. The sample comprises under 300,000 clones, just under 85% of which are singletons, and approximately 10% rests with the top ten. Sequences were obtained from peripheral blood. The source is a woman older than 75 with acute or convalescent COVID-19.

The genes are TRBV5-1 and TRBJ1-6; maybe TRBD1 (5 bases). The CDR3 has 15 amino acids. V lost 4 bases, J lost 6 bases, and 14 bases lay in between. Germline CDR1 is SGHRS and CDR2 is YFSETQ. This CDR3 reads CASSGPGLSNSPLHF. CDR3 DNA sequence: TGCGCCAGCAGCGGACCGGGACTGAGTAATTCACCCCTCCACTTT.

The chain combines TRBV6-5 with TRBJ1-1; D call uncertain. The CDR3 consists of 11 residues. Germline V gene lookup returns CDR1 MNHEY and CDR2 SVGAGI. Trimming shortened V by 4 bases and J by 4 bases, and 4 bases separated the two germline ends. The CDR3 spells CASSSPTEAFF. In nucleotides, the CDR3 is TGTGCCAGCAGTTCTCCCACTGAAGCTTTCTTT.